The 23 T cell receptor beta chains below come from one sample, sequenced in a study of tumor-infiltrating lymphocytes in oesophageal squamous cell carcinoma. A single record per CDR3 protein comes from TCRdb applying MiXCR to the PCR reads. The repertoire holds more than 10,000 distinct CDR3 sequences, 50% to 55% seen once, with roughly 27% in the top ten. The sequencing input was esophageal tumor tissue. Every receptor here comes from a female donor with esophageal squamous cell carcinoma.

The V gene is TRBV11-2, the J gene TRBJ1-1; TRBD1 matches at 7 bases. With the DNA end fitting TRBJ2-7 better, the J assignment may be wrong. Germline-derived CDR1 and CDR2 are SGHAT and FQNNGV. The CDR3 length is 15 residues. This CDR3 is CASSSRDSSYNEQYF. In DNA, the CDR3 is TGTGCCAGCAGCAGCCGGGACAGCTCCTACAATGAGCAGTACTTC.

This clonotype was detected only a few times. The chain carries TRBV7-3 and TRBJ2-7, with TRBD2 matching over 9 bases. The J call may be wrong; the DNA end is better matched by TRBJ2-1. CDR1 and CDR2 from the germline V gene are SGHTA and FQGTGA. The CDR3 covers 17 residues. The CDR3 DNA reads TGTGCCAGCAGCTTAGCGGGGGGGCCTATTTCCTACAATGAGCAGTTCTTC. This encodes CASSLAGGPISYNEQFF.

This sequence joins TRBV7-6 and TRBJ2-7; D is unresolved. The DNA end favors TRBJ2-1, so the J call may be wrong. Germline CDR1 SGHVS, CDR2 FNYEAQ. There are 13 residues in the CDR3. CDR3: CASSLLLYNEQFF. In DNA, the CDR3 is TGTGCCAGCAGCTTATTGTTGTACAATGAGCAGTTCTTC.

The CDR3 protein is CASSESGGGAIQYF. The DNA of the CDR3 is TGCGCCAGCAGTGAGTCTGGGGGAGGGGCCATTCAGTACTTC. V gene TRBV10-2 combines with J gene TRBJ2-5; 7 bases match TRBD2. The assigned J gene may be wrong: the sequence end matches TRBJ2-4 better. This CDR3 has 14 amino acids. The germline V gene encodes CDR1 WSHSY and CDR2 SAAADI.

This clonotype is deemed medium-sized. A much more abundant neighbour one base away suggests this may be a read error. The V gene is TRBV11-3, the J gene TRBJ2-5, with TRBD2 matching over 8 bases. J was trimmed by 11 bases and V by 0 bases; bases with no gene match: 14. Per the germline V gene, CDR1 is SGHNT and CDR2 is YENEEA. The CDR3 is made up of 16 amino acids. The CDR3 loop reads CASSLDGTSGYNEQYF. The CDR3, as DNA: TGTGCCAGCAGCTTAGATGGGACTAGTGGCTACAATGAGCAGTACTTC.

Ten or more counts support this clonotype. The chain couples TRBV6-1 to TRBJ2-3; D not resolved. The germline V and J ends were trimmed by 4 bases and 5 bases, with 4 bases remaining between them. Germline CDR1 reads MNHNS; CDR2 reads SASEGT. This CDR3 spans 11 amino acids. CDR3 residues: CASSVRDTQYF. The CDR3 nucleotides read TGTGCCAGCAGTGTGCGAGATACGCAGTATTTT.

With regard to this clonotype: A much bigger clone sits one base away, suggesting this may be a read error. The V call is TRBV7-2, the J call TRBJ2-1; 11 positions agree with TRBD2. CDR3 length equals 16 residues. From germline, CDR1 is SGHTA and CDR2 FQGNSA. With 4 bases clipped from V and 13 bases from J, the junction kept 15 bases outside the gene matches. Written as DNA, the CDR3 is TGTGCCAGCAGCTCCTCCGGGACTAGCGGTCCTGGGGCCCAGTTCTTC. This gives the protein CASSSSGTSGPGAQFF.

This clonotype was observed a single time. The chain is built from TRBV19 and TRBJ1-2; D perhaps matches TRBD1 (5 bases). This CDR3 comprises 14 residues. V lost 3 bases, J lost 5 bases, and 13 bases lay in between. Per the germline V gene, CDR1 is LNHDA and CDR2 is SQIVND (reference sequence). This CDR3 reads CASSMSAREYGYTF. In nucleotides, the CDR3 is TGTGCCAGTAGTATGTCCGCCAGGGAGTATGGCTACACCTTC. Supplemented by reference TRBV19 and TRBJ1-2, the full variable domain reads DGGITQSPKYLFRKEGQNVTLSCEQNLNHDAMYWYRQDPGQGLRLIYYSQIVNDFQKGDIAEGYSVSREKKESFPLTVTSAQKNPTAFYLCASSMSAREYGYTFGSGTRLTVV.

This chain joins TRBV6-1 and TRBJ2-1; D remains ambiguous. The J call may be incorrect, as the DNA end agrees better with TRBJ2-7. Germline lookup yields CDR1 MNHNS and CDR2 SASEGT. The CDR3 is 11 amino acids. CDR3 sequence: CASSPLLEQYF. The CDR3 nucleotides read TGTGCCAGCAGCCCTTTACTTGAGCAGTACTTC.

The chain joins TRBV7-2 to TRBJ2-7, with a possible D match to TRBD1 (6 bases). The J call may not be correct, given that the DNA end is closer to TRBJ1-2. CDR1 is SGHTA and CDR2 is FQGNSA in the germline V gene. The CDR3 has 15 amino acids. DNA of the CDR3: TGTGCCAGCAGCTTACAGGGGCTTTCTAACTATGGCTACACCTTC. It encodes CASSLQGLSNYGYTF.

This chain links TRBV20-1 with TRBJ2-1; 15 bases align to TRBD2. Trimming removed 3 bases from V and 7 bases from J; junction bases left unmatched: 10. CDR3 length: 17 residues. The germline gives CDR1 DFQATT, CDR2 SNEGSKA (reference sequence). Here the CDR3 reads CSARGTSGRRRGNEQFF. In DNA, the CDR3 is TGCAGTGCTAGGGGGACTAGCGGGAGGCGTCGTGGGAATGAGCAGTTCTTC.

The chain combines TRBV20-1 with TRBJ2-7, with unresolved D. There are 10 residues in the CDR3. With 6 bases removed from V and 4 bases from J, the gap between germline ends came to 7 bases. Germline V gene data show CDR1 as DFQATT and CDR2 as SNEGSKA (reference sequence). CDR3 sequence reads: CSAGSYEQYF. The CDR3 DNA reads TGCAGTGCCGGGTCTTACGAGCAGTACTTC.

The chain joins TRBV7-2 to TRBJ2-3; 10 bases map to TRBD2. With 2 bases clipped from V and 0 bases from J, the junction kept 2 bases outside the gene matches. Germline V gene lookup returns CDR1 SGHTA and CDR2 FQGNSA. The CDR3 is made up of 16 amino acids. The CDR3 sequence is CASSLIAGGSTDTQYF. CDR3 coding DNA: TGTGCCAGCAGCTTAATAGCGGGGGGCAGCACAGATACGCAGTATTTT.

Only a few counts were recorded for this clonotype. The chain is built from TRBV7-2 and TRBJ2-3; 8 nucleotides align to TRBD2. Germline V CDR1 and CDR2: SGHTA, FQGNSA. There are 15 residues in the CDR3. V lost 5 bases to trimming and J lost 2 bases; unmatched junction nucleotides: 6. CDR3 coding DNA: TGTGCCAGCAGCCCACAAGCGGGAGCCACAGATACGCAGTATTTT. It codes for CASSPQAGATDTQYF. The full variable domain, in which reference TRBV7-2 and TRBJ2-3 provide the parts outside the CDR3, is GAGVSQSPSNKVTEKGKDVELRCDPISGHTALYWYRQSLGQGLEFLIYFQGNSAPDKSGLPSDRFSAERTGGSVSTLTIQRTQQEDSAVYLCASSPQAGATDTQYFGPGTRLTVL.

This sequence joins TRBV24-1 and TRBJ2-1; TRBD2 matches at 13 bases. CDR3 length equals 20 residues. Germline CDR1 reads KGHDR; CDR2 reads SFDVKD. The V gene end was trimmed by 1 base and the J gene end by 8 bases; junction bases not matched to a gene: 16. CDR3 protein: CATSDFPPTTSGRAFHEQFF. In DNA, the CDR3 is TGTGCCACCAGTGATTTCCCCCCTACTACTAGCGGGAGGGCCTTCCATGAGCAGTTCTTC.

The chain joins TRBV6-1 to TRBJ2-5; TRBD2 aligns across 8 bases. Trimming removed 7 bases from V and 5 bases from J; junction bases left unmatched: 6. The germline V gene has CDR1 MNHNS and CDR2 SASEGT. The CDR3 runs 13 residues. The DNA for the CDR3 is TGTGCCAGCACCTTAGCGGGGACGGAGACCCAGTACTTC. It translates to CASTLAGTETQYF.

The V and J genes are TRBV12-3 or TRBV12-4 and TRBJ1-5; D is ambiguous. V shed 2 bases and J shed 6 bases, with 8 bases lying between them. The CDR3 loop spans 13 amino acids. The CDR3 DNA follows: TGTGCCAGCAGTTTATTTGGAGGTCAGCCCCAGCATTTT. It yields the protein CASSLFGGQPQHF.

This clonotype has only a few counts. The J gene is TRBJ1-5, the V gene TRBV7-6, with D possibly TRBD1 on 6 matching bases. The CDR3 runs 18 residues. Germline V gene sequence: CDR1 SGHVS, CDR2 FNYEAQ. V was clipped by 1 base and J by 5 bases, with 21 bases between them. Written as DNA, the CDR3 is TGTGCCAGCAGCTTAGAGGGGGGTTTGGGGGCCGTCGATCAGCCCCAGCATTTT. As protein: CASSLEGGLGAVDQPQHF.

CDR3 in DNA: TGTGCCAGCAGCCCAGAAAGGACTACTAATGAAAAACTGTTTTTT. This gives the protein CASSPERTTNEKLFF. This rearrangement joins TRBV7-2 to TRBJ1-4; D remains unclear. Trimming shortened V by 5 bases and J by 2 bases, and 12 bases separated the two germline ends. The germline V gene encodes CDR1 SGHTA and CDR2 FQGNSA. The CDR3 is 15 amino acids.

The V and J genes are TRBV7-2 and TRBJ2-5; D possibly uses TRBD1 or TRBD2 (5 bases each). V lost 1 base and J lost 2, with 5 bases in between. CDR1 is SGHTA, CDR2 FQGNSA, per germline. The CDR3 contains 13 residues. CDR3 nucleotide sequence: TGTGCCAGCAGCTTAGGGGGGCAAGAGACCCAGTACTTC. Translation: CASSLGGQETQYF. The full variable domain, its missing parts supplied by reference TRBV7-2 and TRBJ2-5, is GAGVSQSPSNKVTEKGKDVELRCDPISGHTALYWYRQSLGQGLEFLIYFQGNSAPDKSGLPSDRFSAERTGGSVSTLTIQRTQQEDSAVYLCASSLGGQETQYFGPGTRLLVL.

The chain couples TRBV24-1 to TRBJ2-3; D unclear. The CDR3 consists of 15 residues. V shed 2 bases and J shed 1 base, with 9 bases lying between them. Germline-derived CDR1 and CDR2 are KGHDR and SFDVKD. DNA for the CDR3: TGTGCCACCAGTGATTGGGCGGACGGCACAGATACGCAGTATTTT. It encodes CATSDWADGTDTQYF.

The chain couples TRBV6-1 to TRBJ2-7; D ambiguous. TRBJ1-2 matches the DNA end more closely, so the J call is doubtful. The CDR3 sequence is 13 residues long. Looked up from germline, CDR1 is MNHNS and CDR2 is SASEGT. The CDR3: CASSPQAGYGYTF. The DNA of the CDR3 is TGTGCCAGCAGTCCACAAGCAGGCTATGGCTACACCTTC.

As to this clonotype: Its ends do not fully match the called genes, so a read error is possible. This rearrangement joins TRBV5-3 to TRBJ2-1; tentative D call: TRBD2 (6 bases). Being an ORF, TRBV5-3 has a function that is uncertain. The CDR3 spans 16 residues. CDR3 sequence (DNA): TGTGCCAGCAGCTTGGCCGGGAGTAGCTCCTACAATGAGCAGTTCTTC. Amino acid sequence: CASSLAGSSSYNEQFF.